These 22 T cell receptor beta chains were all obtained from the same sample, sequenced in a study of cytotoxic CD8 clonotypes in ibrutinib-treated CLL. Assay: immunoSEQ multiplex PCR; the TCRdb copy retains only in-frame clones and omits some. The profile shows approximately 67,000 clones, over 75% of them singletons. Source: PBMCs, taken at disease progression, from a patient treated with ibrutinib. These receptor sequences come from a human donor with chronic lymphocytic leukemia.

V and J are TRBV28 and TRBJ1-5; 9 bases are shared with TRBD1. Unmatched junction bases numbered 7, after V lost 4 bases and J lost 0 bases. There are 17 residues in the CDR3. CDR1 and CDR2 from the germline V gene are MDHEN and SYDVKM. CDR3 sequence: CASSSMTGGYSNQPQHF. The CDR3 DNA follows: TGTGCCAGCAGTTCAATGACAGGGGGATATAGCAATCAGCCCCAGCATTTT.

The rearrangement joins TRBV5-6 to TRBJ1-2; D may be TRBD1 (5 bases). Germline CDR1 SGHDT, CDR2 YYEEEE. CDR3 length: 14 amino acids. V lost 4 bases, J lost 3 bases, and 13 bases lay in between. CDR3 nucleotide sequence: TGTGCCAGCAGCGTGCCCGGGACGGACTATGGCTACACCTTC. It encodes CASSVPGTDYGYTF.

This clone was recorded once. The gene calls are TRBV4-1 and TRBJ2-4, with D possibly matching TRBD1 (5 bases). The germline V gene has CDR1 MGHRA and CDR2 YSYEKL. Trimming left V 1 base short and J 0 bases short, with 16 bases between. The CDR3 is 18 amino acids. Here the CDR3 reads CASSQGWGQGLAKNIQYF. In nucleotides, the CDR3 is TGCGCCAGCAGCCAAGGCTGGGGCCAGGGCTTAGCCAAAAACATTCAGTACTTC.

The chain recombines TRBV7-9 with TRBJ1-1; D gene ambiguous. The CDR3 runs to 14 residues. The germline V gene has CDR1 SEHNR and CDR2 FQNEAQ (reference sequence). With 3 bases removed from V and 4 bases from J, the gap between germline ends came to 12 bases. This CDR3 reads CASSFGTVTTEAFF. Here the CDR3 DNA reads TGTGCCAGCAGCTTCGGTACAGTGACCACTGAAGCTTTCTTT.

The V gene is TRBV7-3, the J gene TRBJ2-1; D tentatively reads TRBD1 or TRBD2 (5 bases each). CDR1 and CDR2 from the germline V gene are SGHTA and FQGTGA. The CDR3 covers 15 residues. Trimming pared 6 bases from V and 5 bases from J, leaving 17 bases between. CDR3 DNA sequence: TGTGCCAGCAGTCCCCCCGGGACCAGAGACAATGAGCAGTTCTTC. Translated: CASSPPGTRDNEQFF.

V is TRBV9 and J is TRBJ2-1; 7 bases match TRBD1. The V and J ends lost 5 bases and 5 bases, in that order; junction bases with no gene match: 4. The germline gives CDR1 SGDLS, CDR2 YYNGEE. The CDR3 loop spans 13 amino acids. CDR3 amino acids: CASRGQLNNEQFF. The CDR3 nucleotides read TGTGCCAGCAGGGGACAGTTGAACAATGAGCAGTTCTTC.

V is TRBV5-3 and J is TRBJ2-7; perhaps TRBD2 as D (5 bases). TRBV5-3 is assigned to the ORF class and has an uncertain function. The CDR3 length is 15 residues. Trimming left V 1 base short and J 6 bases short, with 17 bases between. CDR3 sequence (DNA): TGTGCCAGAAGCTTGAACATTCTGGCTGGGAGCGAGCAGTACTTC. Its translation is CARSLNILAGSEQYF.

The chain combines TRBV11-2 with TRBJ2-1; a weak D match, TRBD2 (5 bases). The V end was cut by 3 bases, the J end by 6 bases, with 15 bases between. Germline CDR1 reads SGHAT; CDR2 reads FQNNGV. This CDR3 comprises 15 residues. CDR3 region: CASSFPTRWANEQFF. For the CDR3, the DNA is TGTGCCAGCAGCTTTCCCACTAGGTGGGCCAATGAGCAGTTCTTC. Full variable domain (outside the CDR3, taken from reference TRBV11-2 and TRBJ2-1): EAGVAQSPRYKIIEKRQSVAFWCNPISGHATLYWYQQILGQGPKLLIQFQNNGVVDDSQLPKDRFSAERLKGVDSTLKIQPAKLEDSAVYLCASSFPTRWANEQFFGPGTRLTVL.

The J gene is TRBJ2-6, the V gene TRBV29-1; D might be TRBD2 (5 bases). The CDR3 sequence is 15 residues long. Trimming shortened V by 4 bases and J by 4 bases, and 14 bases separated the two germline ends. Per germline, CDR1 SQVTM and CDR2 ANQGSEA. In nucleotides, the CDR3 is TGCAGCGTTGCAATAGGGTCGGGAGGGGCCAACGTCCTGACTTTC. Its protein is CSVAIGSGGANVLTF. The full variable domain, completed using reference TRBV29-1 and TRBJ2-6, is SAVISQKPSRDICQRGTSLTIQCQVDSQVTMMFWYRQQPGQSLTLIATANQGSEATYESGFVIDKFPISRPNLTFSTLTVSNMSPEDSSIYLCSVAIGSGGANVLTFGAGSRLTVL.

The J gene is TRBJ2-1, the V gene TRBV7-8, with D perhaps matching TRBD2 (5 bases). The CDR3 spans 16 residues. Germline lookup yields CDR1 SGHVS and CDR2 FQNEAQ. The germline V and J ends were trimmed by 5 bases and 4 bases, with 18 bases remaining between them. In DNA form, the CDR3 reads TGTGCCAGCAGCCCCCTGAGGACCCGGGATTACAATGAGCAGTTCTTC. This gives the protein CASSPLRTRDYNEQFF.

This clone has just a few counts. The chain uses TRBV19 and TRBJ2-1, with 8 bases lining up with TRBD1. The CDR3 extends over 13 amino acids. Germline CDR1 LNHDA, CDR2 SQIVND (reference sequence). V was pared by 5 bases and J by 7 bases, with 4 bases of the junction left unmatched. The CDR3 DNA follows: TGTGCCAGTAGTTCCACAGGGGGGAATGAGCAGTTCTTC. It codes for CASSSTGGNEQFF.

This chain connects TRBV13 to TRBJ2-3; 11 bases line up with TRBD2. V lost 5 bases to trimming and J lost 3 bases; unmatched junction nucleotides: 4. Germline lookup yields CDR1 PRHDT and CDR2 FYEKMQ (reference sequence). This CDR3 comprises 15 residues. CDR3 protein: CASSIGTSGTDTQYF. DNA of the CDR3: TGTGCCAGCAGCATCGGGACTAGCGGAACAGATACGCAGTATTTT.

J is TRBJ2-7 and V is TRBV5-1; D gene unclear. Germline lookup yields CDR1 SGHRS and CDR2 YFSETQ. V was trimmed by 0 bases and J by 2 bases, leaving 9 bases between them. The CDR3 runs to 14 residues. The DNA for the CDR3 is TGCGCCAGCAGCTTGGTGGCCGGACCCTACGAGCAGTACTTC. Encoded protein: CASSLVAGPYEQYF.

Here the CDR3 reads CASSPSVAVLSYEQYF. The CDR3 DNA follows: TGTGCCAGCAGCCCCAGCGTGGCGGTCCTCTCCTACGAGCAGTACTTC. This rearrangement joins TRBV5-4 to TRBJ2-7; D call uncertain. The CDR3 sequence is 16 residues long. Germline CDR1 and CDR2: SGHNT and YYREEE (reference sequence). The germline V and J ends were trimmed by 4 bases and 0 bases, with 17 bases remaining between them. Full variable domain (outside the CDR3, taken from reference TRBV5-4 and TRBJ2-7): ETGVTQSPTHLIKTRGQQVTLRCSSQSGHNTVSWYQQALGQGPQFIFQYYREEENGRGNFPPRFSGLQFPNYSSELNVNALELDDSALYLCASSPSVAVLSYEQYFGPGTRLTVT.

This clone was counted a few times. J is TRBJ2-7 and V is TRBV4-1, with 10 nucleotides matching TRBD1. Germline-derived CDR1 and CDR2 are MGHRA and YSYEKL. This CDR3 region has 15 residues. Trimming cost V 3 bases and J 3 bases; bases outside gene matches: 5. The CDR3 sequence: CASSQPGQGLYEQYF. The CDR3 DNA reads as TGCGCCAGCAGCCAGCCGGGACAGGGGCTCTACGAGCAGTACTTC.

This clone was observed a few times. The J gene is TRBJ2-7, the V gene TRBV5-4; 8 bases are shared with TRBD2. The germline V gene encodes CDR1 SGHNT and CDR2 YYREEE (reference sequence). J lost 1 base, V lost 2 bases, and 8 bases had no gene match. This CDR3 is 16 amino acids long. This chain's CDR3 is CASSFRGGLVSYEQYF. The CDR3 nucleotides read TGTGCCAGCAGCTTTCGGGGGGGACTAGTGTCCTACGAGCAGTACTTC.

The chain carries TRBV5-1 and TRBJ2-1, with 7 bases aligning to TRBD1. The CDR3 covers 15 residues. Unmatched junction bases numbered 2, after V lost 0 bases and J lost 2 bases. Germline CDR1 reads SGHRS; CDR2 reads YFSETQ. The CDR3 reads CASSLVGGTYNEQFF. CDR3 nucleotide sequence: TGCGCCAGCAGCTTGGTAGGGGGCACCTACAATGAGCAGTTCTTC.

V gene TRBV5-1 combines with J gene TRBJ2-5; maybe TRBD2 (6 bases). Germline lookup yields CDR1 SGHRS and CDR2 YFSETQ. V dropped 2 bases and J dropped 4 bases, with 9 bases sitting between them. This CDR3 has 13 residues. CDR3 region: CASSFGGSETQYF. The CDR3 coding sequence is TGCGCCAGCAGCTTTGGGGGGTCAGAGACCCAGTACTTC.

This clone is judged medium-sized (0.01 to 0.1%). V and J are TRBV5-1 and TRBJ1-1; no reliable D call. The CDR3 consists of 16 residues. Germline assignment: CDR1 SGHRS and CDR2 YFSETQ. V was clipped by 0 bases and J by 1 base, with 13 bases between them. CDR3 region: CASSLVPMGRNTEAFF. In nucleotides, the CDR3 is TGCGCCAGCAGCTTGGTCCCGATGGGGAGGAACACTGAAGCTTTCTTT.

The J gene is TRBJ1-2, the V gene TRBV5-1; tentative D call: TRBD1 (5 bases). CDR1 and CDR2 from the germline V gene are SGHRS and YFSETQ. Trimming cost V 5 bases and J 2 bases, with 13 bases left between them. CDR3 length: 14 residues. In DNA form, the CDR3 reads TGCGCCAGCAGTCCTGAGGGGCGGAACTATGGCTACACCTTC. The encoded protein is CASSPEGRNYGYTF. The whole variable domain, remainder taken from reference TRBV5-1 and TRBJ1-2, is KAGVTQTPRYLIKTRGQQVTLSCSPISGHRSVSWYQQTPGQGLQFLFEYFSETQRNKGNFPGRFSGRQFSNSRSEMNVSTLELGDSALYLCASSPEGRNYGYTFGSGTRLTVV.

This clone was picked up a small number of times. The chain uses TRBV29-1 and TRBJ2-2; D gene ambiguous. CDR1 SQVTM and CDR2 ANQGSEA come from the germline V gene. The ends were cut back, 3 bases at V and 4 bases at J, with 6 bases in the middle. The CDR3 loop spans 12 amino acids. The CDR3 sequence is CSVESPTGELFF. In DNA form, the CDR3 reads TGCAGCGTTGAGTCTCCCACCGGGGAGCTGTTTTTT.

V is TRBV30 and J is TRBJ2-5; D remains ambiguous. Per the germline V gene, CDR1 is GTSNPN and CDR2 is SVGIG (reference sequence). CDR3 length: 13 residues. The V gene lost 2 bases and the J gene lost 5 bases, with 12 bases spanning the gap. CDR3 DNA sequence: TGTGCCTGGAGTTGGGTCTTACGGGAGACCCAGTACTTC. This gives the protein CAWSWVLRETQYF.